Presented here are 9 T cell receptor beta chains from one specimen sequenced in a study of radiation and T cells in renal cell carcinoma. Described time point: blood 2 weeks post-SBRT. As to treatment: 15 Gy SBRT to primary tumor, nephrectomy 4 weeks later. Libraries were prepared by immunoSEQ multiplex PCR; TCRdb keeps only in-frame clonotypes and omits some of them. The sample includes 160,000 or so clones, 87% of them seen just once. The sample here was blood, taken from a patient whose treatment included radiotherapy and nephrectomy. These receptors all stem from a woman between 50 and 59 years old with renal cell carcinoma.

The rearrangement uses TRBV6-5 and TRBJ1-2; tentative D call: TRBD1 (5 bases). Trimming took off 0 bases at V and 5 bases at J, with 16 bases between the two ends. The CDR3 runs to 16 residues. Germline CDR1 reads MNHEY; CDR2 reads SVGAGI. DNA of the CDR3: TGTGCCAGCAGTTACTCGAAAGGGGTTGGTCGGTATGGCTACACCTTC. Translating it yields CASSYSKGVGRYGYTF.

This chain uses TRBV19 with TRBJ1-1; no firm D call. CDR1 LNHDA and CDR2 SQIVND come from the germline V gene (reference sequence). Deletions cut 7 bases from V and 5 bases from J, with 8 bases between. The CDR3 contains 11 residues. The CDR3: CASMAGTEAFF. The CDR3 nucleotides are TGTGCCAGTATGGCGGGGACTGAAGCTTTCTTT.

The chain links TRBV19 to TRBJ2-5; 8 bases are a match to TRBD1. The CDR3 extends over 15 amino acids. J lost 6 bases, V lost 2 bases, and 8 bases had no gene match. CDR1 LNHDA and CDR2 SQIVND come from the germline V gene (reference sequence). The CDR3 nucleotides are TGTGCCAGTAGTATAAGGCAGGGGGCCATCAAGACCCAGTACTTC. Translation: CASSIRQGAIKTQYF.

CDR3 in amino acids: CASSWGPGSPQETQYF. In nucleotides, the CDR3 is TGCGCCAGCAGCTGGGGGCCGGGGAGCCCCCAAGAGACCCAGTACTTC. This chain joins TRBV5-1 and TRBJ2-5, with a possible D match to TRBD1 (6 bases). CDR3 length equals 16 residues. CDR1 SGHRS and CDR2 YFSETQ come from the germline V gene. V was shortened by 3 bases and J by 1 base, with 16 bases between the two germline ends.

The V gene is TRBV9, the J gene TRBJ1-2; a weak D match, TRBD1 (6 bases). The V gene lost 4 bases and the J gene lost 0 bases, with 16 bases spanning the gap. Per germline, CDR1 SGDLS and CDR2 YYNGEE. This CDR3 has 16 residues. CDR3 DNA sequence: TGTGCCAGCAGCCGACGTCCCGGGACATCTAACTATGGCTACACCTTC. Translating gives CASSRRPGTSNYGYTF. Full variable domain (remainder filled in from reference TRBV9 and TRBJ1-2): DSGVTQTPKHLITATGQRVTLRCSPRSGDLSVYWYQQSLDQGLQFLIQYYNGEERAKGNILERFSAQQFPDLHSELNLSSLELGDSALYFCASSRRPGTSNYGYTFGSGTRLTVV.

The V gene is TRBV5-1, the J gene TRBJ2-2; 8 positions agree with TRBD2. There are 15 residues in the CDR3. Germline V gene sequence: CDR1 SGHRS, CDR2 YFSETQ. Trimming at V came to 4 bases and at J to 1 base, leaving 3 bases not matched to a gene. This chain's CDR3 is CASSRSGGNTGELFF. The CDR3 coding sequence is TGCGCCAGCAGCCGCAGCGGGGGGAACACCGGGGAGCTGTTTTTT.

The chain uses TRBV6-5 and TRBJ1-2; 11 bases map to TRBD1. After removal of 2 bases from V and 3 bases from J, the junction contained 5 bases not matched to a gene. CDR3 length: 16 residues. CDR1 is MNHEY, CDR2 SVGAGI, per germline. This chain's CDR3 is CASSYGDRGSHYGYTF. CDR3 sequence (DNA): TGTGCCAGCAGTTACGGGGACAGGGGGTCTCACTATGGCTACACCTTC.

V usage is TRBV5-1 and J usage is TRBJ2-5; 8 bases are a match to TRBD2. This CDR3 comprises 17 residues. Germline trimming cut 0 bases from V and 5 bases from J; bases unmatched to any gene: 12. Germline lookup yields CDR1 SGHRS and CDR2 YFSETQ. This chain's CDR3 is CASSLDPAGAPGETQYF. CDR3 DNA: TGCGCCAGCAGCTTGGATCCAGCGGGGGCACCGGGGGAGACCCAGTACTTC.

This chain uses TRBV15 with TRBJ1-5, with a possible D match to TRBD1 (5 bases). This CDR3 contains 14 residues. V lost 3 bases, J lost 3 bases, and 9 bases lay in between. Germline values: CDR1 LNHNV, CDR2 YYDKDF (reference sequence). CDR3 residues: CATSSRDFNQPQHF. In DNA form, the CDR3 reads TGTGCCACCAGCAGCCGGGACTTCAATCAGCCCCAGCATTTT. The complete variable domain, with remaining parts taken from reference TRBV15 and TRBJ1-5, reads DAMVIQNPRYQVTQFGKPVTLSCSQTLNHNVMYWYQQKSSQAPKLLFHYYDKDFNNEADTPDNFQSRRPNTSFCFLDIRSPGLGDTAMYLCATSSRDFNQPQHFGDGTRLSIL.